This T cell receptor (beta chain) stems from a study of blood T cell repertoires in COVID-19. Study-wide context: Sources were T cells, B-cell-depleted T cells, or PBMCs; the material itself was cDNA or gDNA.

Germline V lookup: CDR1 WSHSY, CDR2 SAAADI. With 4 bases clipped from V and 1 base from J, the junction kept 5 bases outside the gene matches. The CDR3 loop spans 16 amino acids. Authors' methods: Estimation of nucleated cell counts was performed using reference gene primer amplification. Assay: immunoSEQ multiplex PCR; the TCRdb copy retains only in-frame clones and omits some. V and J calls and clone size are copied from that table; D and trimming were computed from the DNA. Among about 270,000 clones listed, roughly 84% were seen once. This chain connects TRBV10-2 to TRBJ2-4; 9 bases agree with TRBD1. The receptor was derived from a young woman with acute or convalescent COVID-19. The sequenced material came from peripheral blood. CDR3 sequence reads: CASSGGQGSAKNIQYF. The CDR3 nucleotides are TGCGCCAGCAGTGGGGGACAGGGCTCGGCCAAAAACATTCAGTACTTC.